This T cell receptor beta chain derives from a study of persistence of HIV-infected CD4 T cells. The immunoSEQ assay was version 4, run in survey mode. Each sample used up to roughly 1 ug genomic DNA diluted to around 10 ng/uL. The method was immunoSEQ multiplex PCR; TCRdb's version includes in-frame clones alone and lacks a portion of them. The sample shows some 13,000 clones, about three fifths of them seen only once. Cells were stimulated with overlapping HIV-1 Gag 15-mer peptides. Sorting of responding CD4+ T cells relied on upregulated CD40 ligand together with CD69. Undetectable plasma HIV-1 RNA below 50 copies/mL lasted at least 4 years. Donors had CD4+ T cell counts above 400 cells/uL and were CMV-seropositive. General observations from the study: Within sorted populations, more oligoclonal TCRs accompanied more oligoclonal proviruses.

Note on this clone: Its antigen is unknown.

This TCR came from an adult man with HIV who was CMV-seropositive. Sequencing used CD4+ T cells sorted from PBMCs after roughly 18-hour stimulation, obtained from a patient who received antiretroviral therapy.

CDR3 coding DNA: TGCGCCAGCAGCTCACAGGGGAGCTATGGCTACACCTTC. Protein product: CASSSQGSYGYTF. The V and J genes are TRBV4-3 and TRBJ1-2, with 7 bases identical to TRBD1. The CDR3 sequence is 13 residues long. J was trimmed by 4 bases and V by 5 bases; bases with no gene match: 4. Germline CDR1 LGHNA, CDR2 YSLEER.